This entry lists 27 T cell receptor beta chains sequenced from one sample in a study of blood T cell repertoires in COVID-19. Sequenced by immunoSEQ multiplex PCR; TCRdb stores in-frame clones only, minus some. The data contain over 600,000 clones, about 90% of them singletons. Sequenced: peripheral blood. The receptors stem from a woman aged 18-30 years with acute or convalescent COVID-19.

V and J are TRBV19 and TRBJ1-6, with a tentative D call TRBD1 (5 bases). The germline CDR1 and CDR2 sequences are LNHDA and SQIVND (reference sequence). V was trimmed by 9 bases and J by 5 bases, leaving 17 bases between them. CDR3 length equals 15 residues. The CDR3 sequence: CASSLGSGDNSPLHF. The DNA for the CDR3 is TGTGCCAGCTCCCTGGGGTCGGGGGATAATTCACCCCTCCACTTT. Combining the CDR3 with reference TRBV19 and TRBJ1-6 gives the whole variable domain DGGITQSPKYLFRKEGQNVTLSCEQNLNHDAMYWYRQDPGQGLRLIYYSQIVNDFQKGDIAEGYSVSREKKESFPLTVTSAQKNPTAFYLCASSLGSGDNSPLHFGNGTRLTVT.

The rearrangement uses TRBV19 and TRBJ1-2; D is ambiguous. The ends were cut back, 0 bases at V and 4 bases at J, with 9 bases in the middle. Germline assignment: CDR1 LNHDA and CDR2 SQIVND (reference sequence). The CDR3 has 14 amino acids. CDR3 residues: CASSIEYTGYGYTF. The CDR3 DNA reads TGTGCCAGTAGTATAGAGTACACGGGCTATGGCTACACCTTC.

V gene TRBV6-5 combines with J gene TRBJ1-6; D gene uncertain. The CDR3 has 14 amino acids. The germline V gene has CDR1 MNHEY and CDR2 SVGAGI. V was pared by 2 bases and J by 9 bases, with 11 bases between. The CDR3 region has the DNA TGTGCCAGCAGTTACCTCTATAACGGTTCACCCCTCCACTTT. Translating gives CASSYLYNGSPLHF.

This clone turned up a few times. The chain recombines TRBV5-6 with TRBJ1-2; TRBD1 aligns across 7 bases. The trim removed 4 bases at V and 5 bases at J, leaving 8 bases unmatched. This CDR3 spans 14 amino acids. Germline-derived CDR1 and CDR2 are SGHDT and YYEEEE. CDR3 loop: CASSPDRRPYGYTF. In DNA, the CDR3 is TGTGCCAGCAGCCCGGACAGGCGGCCTTATGGCTACACCTTC. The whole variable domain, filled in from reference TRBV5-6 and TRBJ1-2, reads DAGVTQSPTHLIKTRGQQVTLRCSPKSGHDTVSWYQQALGQGPQFIFQYYEEEERQRGNFPDRFSGHQFPNYSSELNVNALLLGDSALYLCASSPDRRPYGYTFGSGTRLTVV.

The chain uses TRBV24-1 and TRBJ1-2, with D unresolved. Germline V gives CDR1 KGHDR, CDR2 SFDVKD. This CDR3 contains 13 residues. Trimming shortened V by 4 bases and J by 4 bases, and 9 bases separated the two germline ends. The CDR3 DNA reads TGTGCCACCAGTGACAACAGTCTCTATGGCTACACCTTC. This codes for CATSDNSLYGYTF.

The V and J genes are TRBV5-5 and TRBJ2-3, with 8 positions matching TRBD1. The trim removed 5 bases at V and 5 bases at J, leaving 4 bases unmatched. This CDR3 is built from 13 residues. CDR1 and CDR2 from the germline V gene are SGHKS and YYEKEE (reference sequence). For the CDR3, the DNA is TGTGCCAGCAGTTACGACAGGGGAGATACGCAGTATTTT. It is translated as CASSYDRGDTQYF.

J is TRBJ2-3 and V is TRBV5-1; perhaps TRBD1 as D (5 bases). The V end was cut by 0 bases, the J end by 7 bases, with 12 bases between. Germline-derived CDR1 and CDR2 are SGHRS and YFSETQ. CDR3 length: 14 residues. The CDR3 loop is CASSLGGVGNTQYF. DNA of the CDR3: TGCGCCAGCAGCTTGGGGGGCGTGGGCAATACGCAGTATTTT.

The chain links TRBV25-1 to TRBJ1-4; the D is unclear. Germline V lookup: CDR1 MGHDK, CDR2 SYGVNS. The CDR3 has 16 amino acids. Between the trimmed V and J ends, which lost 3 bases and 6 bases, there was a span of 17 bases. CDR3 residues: CASSDRGNRRYEKLFF. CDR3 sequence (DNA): TGTGCCAGCAGTGATCGAGGGAACAGAAGATATGAAAAACTGTTTTTT.

The CDR3 region has the DNA TGCGCCAGCAGCTTTGGACAGGGGGCTTACAATGAGCAGTTCTTC. Translated: CASSFGQGAYNEQFF. The chain couples TRBV4-1 to TRBJ2-1; TRBD1 matches at 11 bases. The CDR3 contains 15 residues. V dropped 5 bases and J dropped 4; count of bases not matched to a gene: 4. Germline V CDR1 and CDR2: MGHRA, YSYEKL.

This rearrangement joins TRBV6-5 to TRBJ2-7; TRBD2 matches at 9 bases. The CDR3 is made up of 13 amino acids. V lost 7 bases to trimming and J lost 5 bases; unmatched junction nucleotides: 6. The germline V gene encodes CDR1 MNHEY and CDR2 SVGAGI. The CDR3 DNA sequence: TGTGCCAGCACCGGTAGCGGGGGACACGAGCAGTACTTC. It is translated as CASTGSGGHEQYF.

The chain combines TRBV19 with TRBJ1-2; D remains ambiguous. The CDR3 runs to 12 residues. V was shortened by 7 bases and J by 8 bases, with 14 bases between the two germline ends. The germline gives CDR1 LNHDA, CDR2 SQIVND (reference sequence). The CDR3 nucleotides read TGTGCCAGTAACGAGCGAAGTAGAGGCTACACCTTC. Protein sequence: CASNERSRGYTF.

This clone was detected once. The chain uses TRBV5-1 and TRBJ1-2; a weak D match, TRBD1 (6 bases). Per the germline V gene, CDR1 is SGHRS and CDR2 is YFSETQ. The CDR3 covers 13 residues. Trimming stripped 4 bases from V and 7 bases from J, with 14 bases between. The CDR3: CASSSGQLSGYTF. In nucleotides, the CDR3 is TGCGCCAGCAGCAGTGGACAGTTGAGTGGCTACACCTTC.

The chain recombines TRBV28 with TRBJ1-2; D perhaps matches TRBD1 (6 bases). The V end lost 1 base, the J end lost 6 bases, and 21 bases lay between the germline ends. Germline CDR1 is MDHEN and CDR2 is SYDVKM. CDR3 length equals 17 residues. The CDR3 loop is CASSLFQGSLVSDGYTF. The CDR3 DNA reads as TGTGCCAGCAGTTTATTTCAGGGGAGTTTGGTGTCGGATGGCTACACCTTC.

CDR3: CASSLAGRVGVGNQPQHF. In DNA form, the CDR3 reads TGTGCCAGCAGCTTAGCGGGGAGGGTCGGCGTGGGCAATCAGCCCCAGCATTTT. The V gene is TRBV7-8, the J gene TRBJ1-5, with D hard to call. Looked up from germline, CDR1 is SGHVS and CDR2 is FQNEAQ. V was clipped by 0 bases and J by 2 bases, with 17 bases between them. The CDR3 consists of 18 residues.

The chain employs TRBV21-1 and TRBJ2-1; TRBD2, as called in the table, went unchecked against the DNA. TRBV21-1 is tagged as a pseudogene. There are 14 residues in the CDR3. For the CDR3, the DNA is TGTGCCAGCAGCAAAGGTCGGCGGTACAATGAGCAGTTCTTC. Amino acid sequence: CASSKGRRYNEQFF.

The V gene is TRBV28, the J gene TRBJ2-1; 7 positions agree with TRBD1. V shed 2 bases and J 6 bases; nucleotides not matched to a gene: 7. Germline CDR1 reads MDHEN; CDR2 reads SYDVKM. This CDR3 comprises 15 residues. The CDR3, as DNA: TGTGCCAGCAGTTTACTTAGGGGGCAATCCAATGAGCAGTTCTTC. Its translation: CASSLLRGQSNEQFF.

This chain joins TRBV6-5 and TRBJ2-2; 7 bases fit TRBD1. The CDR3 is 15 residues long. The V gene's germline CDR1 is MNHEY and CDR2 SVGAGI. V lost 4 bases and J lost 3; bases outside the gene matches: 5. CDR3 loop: CASSSRDSYTGELFF. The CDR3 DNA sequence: TGTGCCAGCAGTTCACGGGACAGCTACACCGGGGAGCTGTTTTTT.

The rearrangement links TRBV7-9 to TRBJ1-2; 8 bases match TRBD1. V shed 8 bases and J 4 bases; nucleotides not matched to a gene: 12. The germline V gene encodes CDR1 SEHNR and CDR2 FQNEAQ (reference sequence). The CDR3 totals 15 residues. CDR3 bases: TGTGCCAGCGTCAGGACAGGGACCGGCATCTATGGCTACACCTTC. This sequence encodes CASVRTGTGIYGYTF. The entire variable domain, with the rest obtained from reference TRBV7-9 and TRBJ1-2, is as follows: DTGVSQNPRHKITKRGQNVTFRCDPISEHNRLYWYRQTLGQGPEFLTYFQNEAQLEKSRLLSDRFSAERPKGSFSTLEIQRTEQGDSAMYLCASVRTGTGIYGYTFGSGTRLTVV.

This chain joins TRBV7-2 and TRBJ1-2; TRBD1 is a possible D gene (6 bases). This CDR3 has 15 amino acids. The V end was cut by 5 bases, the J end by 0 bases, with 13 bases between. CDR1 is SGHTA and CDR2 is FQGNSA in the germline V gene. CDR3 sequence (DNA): TGTGCCAGCAGCCAAACTAGACAGGCTAACTATGGCTACACCTTC. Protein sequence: CASSQTRQANYGYTF.

CDR3 loop: CASSLTGDEQYF. CDR3 coding DNA: TGTGCCAGCTCACTGACAGGGGACGAGCAGTACTTC. The chain joins TRBV18 to TRBJ2-7; 8 bases align to TRBD1. V trimming: 4 bases; J trimming: 5 bases; junction bases outside the gene matches: 1. The CDR3 runs 12 residues. Germline V gene sequence: CDR1 KGHSH, CDR2 LQKENI.

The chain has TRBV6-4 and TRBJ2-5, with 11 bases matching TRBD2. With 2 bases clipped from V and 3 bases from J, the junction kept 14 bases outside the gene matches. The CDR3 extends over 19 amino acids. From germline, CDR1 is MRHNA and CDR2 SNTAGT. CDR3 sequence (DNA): TGTGCCAGCAGTGACGGTACGGCTAGCGGGGGGCTCAGGAAAGAGACCCAGTACTTC. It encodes CASSDGTASGGLRKETQYF.

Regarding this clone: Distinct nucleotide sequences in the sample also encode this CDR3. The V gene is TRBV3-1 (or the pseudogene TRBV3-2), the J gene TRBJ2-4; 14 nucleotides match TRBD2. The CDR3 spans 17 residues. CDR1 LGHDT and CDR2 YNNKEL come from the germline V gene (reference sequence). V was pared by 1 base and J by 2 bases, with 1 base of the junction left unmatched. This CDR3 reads CASSQGLAGGPKNIQYF. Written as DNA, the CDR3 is TGTGCCAGCAGCCAAGGACTAGCGGGGGGGCCCAAAAACATTCAGTACTTC.

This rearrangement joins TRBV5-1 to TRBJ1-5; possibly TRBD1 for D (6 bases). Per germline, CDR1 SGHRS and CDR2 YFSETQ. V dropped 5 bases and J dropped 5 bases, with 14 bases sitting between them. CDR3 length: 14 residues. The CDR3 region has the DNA TGCGCCAGCAGTCCGGACCAGGGGTATCAGCCCCAGCATTTT. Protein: CASSPDQGYQPQHF.

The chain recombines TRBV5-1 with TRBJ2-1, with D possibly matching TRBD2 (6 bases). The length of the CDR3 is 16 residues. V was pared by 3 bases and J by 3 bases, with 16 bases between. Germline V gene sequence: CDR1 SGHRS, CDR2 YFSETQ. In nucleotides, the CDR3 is TGCGCCAGCAGCTCGGGCCCGGGACTGGACTACAATGAGCAGTTCTTC. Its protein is CASSSGPGLDYNEQFF.

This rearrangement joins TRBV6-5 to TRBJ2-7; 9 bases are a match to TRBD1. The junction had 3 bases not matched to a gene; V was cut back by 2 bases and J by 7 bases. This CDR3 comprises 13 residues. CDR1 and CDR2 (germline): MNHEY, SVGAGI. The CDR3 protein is CASSYLTGGEQYF. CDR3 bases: TGTGCCAGCAGTTACCTGACAGGGGGTGAGCAGTACTTC.

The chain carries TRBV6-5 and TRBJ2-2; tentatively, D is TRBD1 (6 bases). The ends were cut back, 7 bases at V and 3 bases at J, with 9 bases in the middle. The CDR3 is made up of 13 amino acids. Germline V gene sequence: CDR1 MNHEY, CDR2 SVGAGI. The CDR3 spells CASTDRYTGELFF. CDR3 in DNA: TGTGCCAGCACGGACAGATACACCGGGGAGCTGTTTTTT.

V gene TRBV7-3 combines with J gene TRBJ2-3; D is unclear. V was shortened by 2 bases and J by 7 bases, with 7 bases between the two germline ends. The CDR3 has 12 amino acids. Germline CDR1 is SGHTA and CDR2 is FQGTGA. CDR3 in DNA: TGTGCCAGCAGCTTACCAGATCATACGCAGTATTTT. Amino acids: CASSLPDHTQYF. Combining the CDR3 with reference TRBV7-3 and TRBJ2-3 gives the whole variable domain GAGVSQTPSNKVTEKGKYVELRCDPISGHTALYWYRQSLGQGPEFLIYFQGTGAADDSGLPNDRFFAVRPEGSVSTLKIQRTERGDSAVYLCASSLPDHTQYFGPGTRLTVL.